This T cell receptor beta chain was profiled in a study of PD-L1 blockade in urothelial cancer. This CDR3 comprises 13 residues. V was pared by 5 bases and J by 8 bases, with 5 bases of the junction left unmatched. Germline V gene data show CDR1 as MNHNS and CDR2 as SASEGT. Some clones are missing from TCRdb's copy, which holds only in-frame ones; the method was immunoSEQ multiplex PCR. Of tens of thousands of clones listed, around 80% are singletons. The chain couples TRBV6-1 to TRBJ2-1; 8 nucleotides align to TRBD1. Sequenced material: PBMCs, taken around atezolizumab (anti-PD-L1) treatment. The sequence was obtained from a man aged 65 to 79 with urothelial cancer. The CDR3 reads CASSLTGAHEQFF. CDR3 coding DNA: TGTGCCAGCAGTTTGACAGGGGCCCATGAGCAGTTCTTC.